This entry describes one TCR beta chain. The data originate from a study of spatial heterogeneity in lung cancer. Time point in this sample: sample taken at primary tumor resection. Sequencing was performed on whole RNA extracted from tumor and nontumor lung tissue, or from frozen PBMC, and the material was left unsorted. Germline CDR1 SEHNR, CDR2 FQNEAQ (reference sequence). V was pared by 5 bases and J by 4 bases, with 7 bases between. This CDR3 is built from 12 residues. Using its own MiXCR run on the 5' RACE reads, TCRdb lists one record per CDR3 protein. The sample includes about 47,000 distinct CDR3 sequences, 12% of them seen just once.

This clonotype was sampled from a female donor with early-stage non-small cell lung cancer. Material: PBMCs, obtained at surgery. The chain couples TRBV7-9 to TRBJ2-3; D is unclear. The CDR3 sequence: CASSPLSDTQYF. The CDR3 bases are TGTGCCAGCAGCCCCCTGTCAGATACGCAGTATTTT.